The sequence of this T cell receptor beta chain was determined in a study of shared clonotypes between healthy human individuals. Study conclusions and caveats: An effect of sequencing depth on clonotype sharing among donors was expected. Shared clonotypes across all four donors exceeded non-shared ones in generation probability.

The assay was immunoSEQ multiplex PCR, and TCRdb's table has in-frame clones only and misses some. There are 450,000 to 700,000 clones in the sample; about 95% occur only once, and less than 0.13% lies in the top ten. CD45RO negativity and positive selection for CCR7 defined naive CD8 cells, a population that excluded terminally differentiated effector memory CD45RA+ cells. Healthy adults negative for HIV, lacking recent acute infections or vaccinations, served as donors. Comments on this clone: As yet, its antigen is unknown. The identical CDR3 is also encoded by other nucleotide sequences in the sample.

Per the germline V gene, CDR1 is SQVTM and CDR2 is ANQGSEA. Trimming removed 1 base from V and 2 bases from J, with 9 bases in between. The CDR3 runs to 13 residues. The clonotype comes from a woman aged 25 to 39 in good health. V is TRBV29-1 and J is TRBJ2-7, with D perhaps given as TRBD1 or TRBD2 (6 bases each). Sequenced material: naive CD8+ T cells sorted from blood. CDR3 protein: CSVEAGAPYEQYF. The CDR3 DNA sequence: TGCAGCGTTGAAGCGGGGGCCCCCTACGAGCAGTACTTC.